The 6 T cell receptor beta chains presented below share a single source sample, sequenced in a study of blood T cell repertoires in COVID-19. This table comes from immunoSEQ multiplex PCR, and its TCRdb copy is limited to in-frame clones, with some not included. This sample has roughly 300,000 clones, with about 82% found just once. The sequenced sample was peripheral blood. The receptors originated from a human donor in a cohort sampled during active COVID-19.

This chain links TRBV7-5 with TRBJ2-5; the table gives TRBD2 as D, unverified against the DNA. TRBV7-5 is termed a pseudogene. The CDR3 spans 17 residues. The CDR3 region has the DNA TGTGTCAGAAGCCCCTCTTCTAGCGGGGGGGGCAAGGAGACCCAGTACTTC. Amino acid sequence: CVRSPSSSGGGKETQYF.

This sequence joins TRBV4-1 and TRBJ1-5; 9 nucleotides align to TRBD1. The germline V gene encodes CDR1 MGHRA and CDR2 YSYEKL. The ends lost 5 bases at V and 6 bases at J; junction bases unmatched: 8. The CDR3 has 15 amino acids. The CDR3 here is CASSLDRGFGQPQHF. CDR3 bases: TGCGCCAGCAGCTTGGACAGGGGCTTCGGTCAGCCCCAGCATTTT.

CDR3 nucleotides: TGTGCCAGTAAGGACAGGGGTAGAGTGGCGGGCTACACCTTC. Its translation: CASKDRGRVAGYTF. The gene calls are TRBV19 and TRBJ1-2; TRBD1 matches 9 bases. Germline CDR1 and CDR2: LNHDA and SQIVND (reference sequence). The trim removed 7 bases at V and 8 bases at J, leaving 11 bases unmatched. The CDR3 sequence is 14 residues long.

The sample holds one count of this clone. The V and J genes are TRBV6-4 and TRBJ2-3, with a possible D match to TRBD2 (7 bases). This CDR3 contains 18 residues. Germline V gene data show CDR1 as MRHNA and CDR2 as SNTAGT. The germline V and J ends were trimmed by 6 bases and 4 bases, with 26 bases remaining between them. The CDR3, as DNA: TGTGCCAGCAGCACCTCTCCCCCGGGCGGGGGCGCCGCAGATACGCAGTATTTT. This sequence encodes CASSTSPPGGGAADTQYF.

J is TRBJ1-5 and V is TRBV3-1 (or the pseudogene TRBV3-2), with no clear D. The CDR3 sequence is 13 residues long. The ends were cut back, 0 bases at V and 11 bases at J, with 11 bases in the middle. Germline CDR1 LGHDT, CDR2 YNNKEL (reference sequence). The CDR3 coding sequence is TGTGCCAGCAGCCAAGAAAGCGGGGAGTCCCAGCATTTT. It specifies CASSQESGESQHF.

This chain connects TRBV27 to TRBJ1-2, with a weak D call TRBD1 (5 bases). V was pared by 2 bases and J by 2 bases, with 18 bases between. The CDR3 length is 17 residues. Germline CDR1 reads MNHEY; CDR2 reads SMNVEV (reference sequence). CDR3 nucleotides: TGTGCCAGCAGTTTAACCCCGACGGACGACAGCAACTATGGCTACACCTTC. This sequence encodes CASSLTPTDDSNYGYTF.